The clone carrying this T cell receptor beta chain was seen a handful of times. This entry belongs to a study of patients and donors after allogeneic stem cell transplantation. The germline V and J ends were trimmed by 6 bases and 9 bases, with 18 bases remaining between them. This CDR3 contains 14 residues. TCRdb ran MiXCR on the RT-PCR reads and lists one entry per CDR3 protein. The table records fewer than 500,000 distinct CDR3 sequences, 16% of them present only once. This chain uses TRBV12-3 or TRBV12-4 with TRBJ2-1; D remains ambiguous. The source material was blood, either unsorted or a sorted T cell fraction (not recorded which). This clonotype was obtained from a human donor who was either an allogeneic HSCT recipient or a stem cell or donor lymphocyte infusion donor (not recorded which). It is not recorded whose cells these are; they may come from a transplant donor. The CDR3 is CASSPGTALVEQFF. CDR3 DNA: TGTGCCAGCAGCCCGGGTACGGCCCTGGTTGAGCAGTTCTTC.